These T cell receptor beta chains were read from a single sample in a study of post-analysis software for immune sequencing data. In TCRdb, the PCR reads were re-called with MiXCR into one record per CDR3 protein. This sample has hundreds of thousands of distinct CDR3 sequences, with over 45% found just once. Sequenced material: blood. Every receptor here comes from a girl aged 2 to 9 with multiple sclerosis. Both conserved end residues are part of each CDR3. The order of the fields is CDR3 protein, CDR3 DNA, V gene, D gene, J gene, clone size. A D gene is named only where the DNA matches it firmly. The size entry is marked missing in some rows and otherwise reads once, few, many or a size class.

CASRKGGSTYEQYF	TGTGCCAGCAGAAAAGGGGGGTCCACCTACGAGCAGTACTTC	TRBV6-2/TRBV6-3	.	TRBJ2-7	once
CASSLLAWQETQYF	TGTGCCAGCAGCTTATTGGCATGGCAAGAGACCCAGTACTTC	TRBV7-9	.	TRBJ2-5	.
CASSLRGQRASEQYF	TGTGCCAGCAGCTTACGGGGACAGAGAGCCTCCGAGCAGTACTTC	TRBV7-2	TRBD1	TRBJ2-7	.
CASSTAKGNTEAFF	TGCGCCAGCAGCACTGCCAAAGGGAACACTGAAGCTTTCTTT	TRBV4-3	.	TRBJ1-1	.
CAWRTLWSGRNNEQFF	TGTGCCTGGAGGACTCTTTGGAGCGGGAGAAACAATGAGCAGTTCTTC	TRBV30	TRBD2	TRBJ2-1	.
CASSYSAGGGGQETQYF	TGTGCCAGCAGTTACTCAGCGGGGGGCGGGGGACAAGAGACCCAGTACTTC	TRBV6-2/TRBV6-3	TRBD2	TRBJ2-5	few
CASRTGGYTGELFF	TGCGCCAGCAGAACAGGGGGGTACACCGGGGAGCTGTTTTTT	TRBV5-1	TRBD1	TRBJ2-2	.
CASSSQNNEKLFF	TGTGCCAGCAGTTCGCAGAATAATGAAAAACTGTTTTTT	TRBV6-2/TRBV6-3	.	TRBJ1-4	.
CASRNPQGHTDTQYF	TGCGCCAGCCGGAACCCCCAAGGACACACAGATACGCAGTATTTT	TRBV4-1	.	TRBJ2-3	.
CATSTVLGGGETQYF	TGTGCCACCAGTACCGTGTTAGGGGGCGGGGAGACCCAGTACTTC	TRBV15	TRBD1	TRBJ2-5	few
CASRLIAGVGNEQFF	TGTGCCAGCAGACTTATAGCGGGAGTCGGGAATGAGCAGTTCTTC	TRBV7-3	TRBD2	TRBJ2-1	.
CASSWGLGVQETQYF	TGTGCCAGCAGCTGGGGTTTAGGGGTCCAAGAGACCCAGTACTTC	TRBV7-9	.	TRBJ2-5	few
CSARDSGKNIQYF	TGCAGTGCTAGAGATAGCGGCAAAAACATTCAGTACTTC	TRBV20-1	.	TRBJ2-4	.
CASSLAETGYLETQYF	TGCGCCAGCAGCTTGGCCGAGACAGGTTATCTGGAGACCCAGTACTTC	TRBV5-1	.	TRBJ2-5	.
CASSGTSGARYEQYF	TGCGCCAGCAGTGGGACTAGCGGGGCCCGCTACGAGCAGTACTTC	TRBV10-2	TRBD2	TRBJ2-7	.
CASSPGLEGNNEQFF	TGTGCTAGCAGCCCCGGTCTAGAGGGAAACAATGAGCAGTTCTTC	TRBV7-7	.	TRBJ2-1	.
CASSEDRWGGDTQYF	TGTGCCAGCAGTGAGGACAGGTGGGGTGGCGATACGCAGTATTTT	TRBV2	TRBD1	TRBJ2-3	.
CASSYRSLAGATTYEQYF	TGTGCCAGCAGTTACAGGAGTCTAGCGGGAGCAACCACCTACGAGCAGTACTTC	TRBV6-5	TRBD2	TRBJ2-7	few
CASSRGTSNTDTQYF	TGCGCCAGCAGCCGGGGGACTAGCAACACAGATACGCAGTATTTT	TRBV4-3	TRBD2	TRBJ2-3	few
CASSLVQREGNEQFF	TGCGCCAGCAGCTTGGTACAGAGGGAGGGCAATGAGCAGTTCTTC	TRBV5-1	TRBD2	TRBJ2-1	.
CSPWGQGSCSGGYTF	TGCAGCCCATGGGGACAGGGAAGTTGTTCGGGTGGCTACACCTTC	TRBV29-1	TRBD1	TRBJ1-2	.
CSVYPVASYEQYF	TGCAGCGTTTACCCGGTAGCTAGCTACGAGCAGTACTTC	TRBV29-1	.	TRBJ2-7	.
CASSRAGETYNEQFF	TGTGCCAGCAGCCGAGCGGGGGAGACATACAATGAGCAGTTCTTC	TRBV3-1	TRBD2	TRBJ2-1	.
CASSALDRDAYEQYF	TGTGCCAGCAGCGCCCTCGACAGGGACGCCTACGAGCAGTACTTC	TRBV9	TRBD1	TRBJ2-7	.
CASSLAAGTGNEQYF	TGTGCCAGCAGCTTGGCCGCCGGGACAGGGAACGAGCAGTACTTC	TRBV5-4	TRBD1	TRBJ2-7	.
CASSGEREKETQYF	TGTGCCAGCAGTGGGGAAAGGGAGAAAGAGACCCAGTACTTC	TRBV2	.	TRBJ2-5	.
CSASSTVGGTDTQYF	TGCAGTGCTAGTAGCACCGTGGGAGGGACAGATACGCAGTATTTT	TRBV20-1	TRBD2	TRBJ2-3	.
CASSYSRGGQGEQYF	TGTGCCAGCAGTTACTCGCGGGGGGGCCAAGGCGAGCAGTACTTC	TRBV6-2/TRBV6-3	TRBD2	TRBJ2-7	.
CSAASGRGPYNEQFF	TGCAGTGCAGCGAGCGGGAGGGGCCCCTACAATGAGCAGTTCTTC	TRBV20-1	TRBD2	TRBJ2-1	.